The clone carrying this T cell receptor (beta chain) was seen more than once but under ten times. These data are taken from a study of blood T cell repertoires in COVID-19. Study information: COVID-19 samples, acute and convalescent, were from the United States, Italy and Spain. T cells, B-cell-depleted T cells, or PBMCs provided the cDNA or gDNA that served as material.

Original analysis: Scientists estimated how many nucleated cells there were by amplifying reference gene primers. Using immunoSEQ multiplex PCR, the repertoire was profiled, and TCRdb retains in-frame clones only, with some absent. The DNA gave D and trimming, while V, J and clone size come from that table. The table has around 200,000 clones, 75% to 85% seen once. Germline CDR1 and CDR2: SGHDT and YYEEEE. Trimming cost V 2 bases and J 0 bases, with 9 bases left between them. There are 15 residues in the CDR3. Enrolled during active infection, Seattle patients were then followed longitudinally. The sequenced material came from peripheral blood. This chain links TRBV5-6 with TRBJ1-3; D might be TRBD1 (5 bases). The TCR originated in a woman aged 30 to 39 with COVID-19, enrolled during active disease. CDR3 amino acids: CASSFMGPSGNTIYF. The CDR3 coding sequence is TGTGCCAGCAGCTTCATGGGGCCCTCTGGAAACACCATATATTTT.